This T cell receptor (beta chain) was captured in a study of CD8+ T cells in alopecia areata listed by TCRdb under 2018. Notes on the research overall: Treated patients were enrolled in an open-label pilot trial of oral tofacitinib at 5 to 10 mg twice daily for moderate-to-severe alopecia areata. Patients stayed on tofacitinib for 6 to 18 months and then had 6 months of follow-up off drug so that delayed response and recurrence could be assessed. Scalp tissue and sorted CD4+ and CD8+ peripheral blood T cells from patchy and totalis/universalis alopecia areata patients and from healthy controls were covered by human TCRbeta sequencing. Tofacitinib-treated patients had biopsies at baseline and at 4 and 24 weeks of treatment, with a later scalp biopsy in several patients. RNA was extracted with the PAXgene miRNA kit for fixed scalp, the miRNeasy kit for PBMCs, and the RNeasy kit for mouse skin. immunoSEQ multiplex PCR using 35 Vbeta forward primers and 13 Jbeta reverse primers was used to amplify TCRbeta CDR3 regions. Clonality in the scalp was compared among normal scalp (n=4), patchy alopecia areata scalp (n=8), and alopecia totalis/universalis scalp (n=8). In both human patients and the C3H/HeJ mouse model, the study applied high-throughput TCRbeta sequencing to look at T cell clonal expansion in alopecia areata. Beyond this particular receptor, the publication reports: Shared TCR sequences between patients were less evident than in mice, which may be partly attributable to HLA diversity in the patient population. Scalp TCR repertoire analysis is complicated because resident alphabeta T cells in normal human skin are also sequenced, whereas mouse skin is dominated by gammadelta T cells. Compared with normal scalp, lesional scalp, particularly in alopecia totalis/universalis, had higher clonality and more expanded CD8+ clones, which suggests antigenic drive.

Trimming costs V 0 bases and J 4 bases, and their ends lie 10 bases apart. The germline V gene gives CDR1 as ENHRY and CDR2 as SYGVKD. Measured from the cysteine to the phenylalanine, the CDR3 is 15 residues long. Of all the DNA, just the CDR3 is kept, 45 bases in frame from base 1. This sample's time point label indicates: baseline before oral tofacitinib. From alopecia areata patients, peripheral blood was collected along with lesional scalp punch biopsies. PBMCs were isolated by density centrifugation and stained for CD3, CD4 and CD8, and CD4+ and CD8+ T cells were sorted on a FACSAria. This clone was recorded a few times. What this receptor recognizes is not known. Base qualities are not recorded, but no much larger clone differs from it by a single base. Receptor libraries were prepared by the immunoSEQ multiplex PCR assay. RNA was extracted from all samples and reverse transcribed into cDNA, which served as template for TCR sequencing. SuperScript III was used for first-strand cDNA synthesis, primed with a 2:1 mix of oligo-dT and random hexamers. Amplification bias was assessed with a synthetic immune receptor repertoire, and residual bias was removed computationally. The original pipeline was this. Raw reads were preprocessed to remove errors, and CDR3 was defined by IMGT conventions from the conserved cysteine to phenylalanine. To get clonality, Shannon entropy was normalized by log2 of the number of productive unique TCRs and the result was subtracted from 1. Whether each scalp clone was CD4 or CD8 was inferred by checking scalp TCRbeta sequences against the CD4 and CD8 repertoires from sorted blood. TCRdb's version of the immuneACCESS table is confined to in-frame rearrangements and falls short of the full clone set. An unresolved V gene accounts for under half of the shortfall where checked; the remainder is of unknown origin. D and trimming were read from the DNA, whereas the V and J calls and clone size are those reported in that table. The sample has more than 150,000 clones on record, 45% to 60% of them singletons. Approximately 19% of the sample goes to the ten largest clones.

Here the sequenced sample was CD8+ T cells sorted from blood, taken at week 0. The TCR was taken from a human donor with alopecia areata. The sequence joins TRBV10-3 to TRBJ1-5; TRBD1 is a possible D gene, resting on 5 matching bases. The CDR3 has the sequence CAISESQGGNQPQHF. The DNA is TGTGCCATCAGTGAGTCGCAGGGAGGAAATCAGCCCCAGCATTTT.